Each of the 21 T cell receptor beta chains below was sequenced from the same sample in a study of Ad26.COV2.S vaccination and SARS-CoV-2 variants. Documented treatment: some 20 received Ad26.COV2.S at low or high dose, single or two shots; 5 received placebo; per-sample allocation not given. Collection of the samples took place on day 63 after the first injection of vaccine or placebo. Some clones are missing from TCRdb's copy, which holds only in-frame ones; the method was immunoSEQ multiplex PCR. The sample holds 300,000 to 350,000 clones, around four fifths seen once. The sample in question was peripheral blood, obtained in a trial of Ad26.COV2.S vaccine versus placebo. The receptors were gathered from a person between 18 and 65 years old who received the Ad26.COV2.S COVID-19 vaccine or a placebo.

This clone was seen a handful of times. This chain uses TRBV19 with TRBJ1-6, with 8 bases fitting TRBD1. The CDR3 has 14 residues. V was clipped by 4 bases and J by 9 bases; unmatched bases: 5. Germline-derived CDR1 and CDR2 are LNHDA and SQIVND (reference sequence). The CDR3 DNA reads TGTGCCAGTAGTACGACAGGGGCCGGTTCACCCCTCCACTTT. Translation: CASSTTGAGSPLHF. The full variable domain, with the rest looked up from reference TRBV19 and TRBJ1-6, is DGGITQSPKYLFRKEGQNVTLSCEQNLNHDAMYWYRQDPGQGLRLIYYSQIVNDFQKGDIAEGYSVSREKKESFPLTVTSAQKNPTAFYLCASSTTGAGSPLHFGNGTRLTVT.

Only one count was recorded for this clone. The gene calls are TRBV29-1 and TRBJ1-1; 8 positions agree with TRBD1. After removal of 5 bases from V and 4 bases from J, the junction contained 3 bases not matched to a gene. CDR1 and CDR2 (germline): SQVTM, ANQGSEA. This CDR3 has 12 amino acids. DNA for the CDR3: TGCAGCGTTAGACAGGGGCTCACTGAAGCTTTCTTT. Translation: CSVRQGLTEAFF.

The gene calls are TRBV29-1 and TRBJ2-7; perhaps TRBD2 as D (6 bases). Trimming shortened V by 6 bases and J by 6 bases, and 15 bases separated the two germline ends. The CDR3 covers 12 residues. CDR1 and CDR2 from the germline V gene are SQVTM and ANQGSEA. CDR3 residues: CSVLPGGTEQYF. The CDR3 DNA reads as TGCAGCGTCCTTCCCGGGGGAACCGAGCAGTACTTC.

The chain links TRBV2 to TRBJ2-5; D is possibly TRBD1 (5 bases). Germline V gene data show CDR1 as SNHLY and CDR2 as FYNNEI. The CDR3 sequence is 13 residues long. The V end was cut by 6 bases, the J end by 0 bases, with 8 bases between. The CDR3 nucleotides are TGTGCCAGCAGATACAGGTACCAAGAGACCCAGTACTTC. This encodes CASRYRYQETQYF. Variable domain in full (rest from reference TRBV2 and TRBJ2-5): EPEVTQTPSHQVTQMGQEVILRCVPISNHLYFYWYRQILGQKVEFLVSFYNNEISEKSEIFDDQFSVERPDGSNFTLKIRSTKLEDSAMYFCASRYRYQETQYFGPGTRLLVL.

The chain couples TRBV9 to TRBJ2-2, with D uncertain. Germline V lookup: CDR1 SGDLS, CDR2 YYNGEE. This CDR3 has 12 residues. Trimming stripped 0 bases from V and 6 bases from J, with 3 bases between. CDR3 sequence (DNA): TGTGCCAGCAGCGTAGTCCCCGGGGAGCTGTTTTTT. It translates to CASSVVPGELFF.

J is TRBJ1-5 and V is TRBV29-1; D not certain. V lost 4 bases and J 2 bases, leaving 12 bases between the germline ends. CDR1 and CDR2 from the germline V gene are SQVTM and ANQGSEA. This CDR3 comprises 14 residues. The CDR3: CSVVPGAGNQPQHF. The CDR3 DNA sequence: TGCAGCGTTGTTCCGGGCGCAGGCAATCAGCCCCAGCATTTT. Using reference TRBV29-1 and TRBJ1-5 for the parts outside the CDR3, the full variable domain is SAVISQKPSRDICQRGTSLTIQCQVDSQVTMMFWYRQQPGQSLTLIATANQGSEATYESGFVIDKFPISRPNLTFSTLTVSNMSPEDSSIYLCSVVPGAGNQPQHFGDGTRLSIL.

This chain joins TRBV13 and TRBJ2-7; TRBD2 aligns across 8 bases. The ends lost 5 bases at V and 6 bases at J; junction bases unmatched: 9. The CDR3 is made up of 14 amino acids. The germline CDR1 and CDR2 sequences are PRHDT and FYEKMQ (reference sequence). The CDR3 DNA sequence: TGTGCCAGCAGCACCGGGGGGGGACCGCGCGAGCAGTACTTC. Translated, it gives CASSTGGGPREQYF.

This CDR3 is CASSLVQGWDHNEKLFF. The CDR3 bases are TGTGCCAGCAGCTTGGTACAGGGGTGGGACCATAATGAAAAACTGTTTTTT. The rearrangement links TRBV5-6 to TRBJ1-4; TRBD1 agrees at 7 bases. The germline V gene has CDR1 SGHDT and CDR2 YYEEEE. The V gene end was trimmed by 0 bases and the J gene end by 4 bases; junction bases not matched to a gene: 9. The CDR3 runs 17 residues.

This clone was seen a few times. The gene calls are TRBV6-5 and TRBJ1-5; D unclear. Germline assignment: CDR1 MNHEY and CDR2 SVGAGI. This CDR3 contains 15 residues. V lost 2 bases, J lost 5 bases, and 13 bases lay in between. The CDR3 nucleotides are TGTGCCAGCAGTTACGGGAGCCCAACATATCAGCCCCAGCATTTT. The encoded protein is CASSYGSPTYQPQHF.

The chain couples TRBV5-6 to TRBJ1-2; TRBD1 agrees at 8 bases. The junction had 6 bases not matched to a gene; V was cut back by 5 bases and J by 3 bases. This CDR3 spans 14 amino acids. Germline CDR1 SGHDT, CDR2 YYEEEE. CDR3 in DNA: TGTGCCAGCAGGCGCAGGGGGCCATACTATGGCTACACCTTC. Its translation is CASRRRGPYYGYTF.

CDR3: CASIPPGTAGNTIYF. CDR3 nucleotide sequence: TGTGCCAGCATTCCCCCCGGGACGGCCGGAAACACCATATATTTT. V usage is TRBV6-5 and J usage is TRBJ1-3; weak D call: TRBD1 (5 bases). Germline V gene lookup returns CDR1 MNHEY and CDR2 SVGAGI. The V end was cut by 7 bases, the J end by 4 bases, with 17 bases between. CDR3 length: 15 residues.

V is TRBV7-8 and J is TRBJ2-7; D is possibly TRBD2 (6 bases). The CDR3 sequence is 14 residues long. CDR1 is SGHVS, CDR2 FQNEAQ, per germline. The V and J ends lost 2 bases and 2 bases respectively, with 10 bases between them. Here the CDR3 DNA reads TGTGCCAGCAGCTTACTCGGGGGTACCTACGAGCAGTACTTC. This encodes CASSLLGGTYEQYF.

V usage is TRBV29-1 and J usage is TRBJ2-7; 7 bases align to TRBD1. CDR3 length: 13 amino acids. Germline assignment: CDR1 SQVTM and CDR2 ANQGSEA. Trimming at V came to 6 bases and at J to 6 bases, leaving 11 bases not matched to a gene. CDR3 nucleotide sequence: TGCAGCGTGGGGACAGCTAAGGGCACCGAGCAGTACTTC. Translating gives CSVGTAKGTEQYF.

This clone has only one observation. The rearrangement joins TRBV5-4 to TRBJ1-1; tentative D call: TRBD1 (5 bases). This CDR3 has 14 amino acids. Trimming cost V 2 bases and J 3 bases, with 11 bases left between them. CDR1 SGHNT and CDR2 YYREEE come from the germline V gene (reference sequence). CDR3 residues: CASSFQGGYTEAFF. CDR3 sequence (DNA): TGTGCCAGCAGCTTTCAGGGTGGGTACACTGAAGCTTTCTTT.

V usage is TRBV5-1 and J usage is TRBJ2-5; tentative D call: TRBD2 (6 bases). Germline V gives CDR1 SGHRS, CDR2 YFSETQ. Trimming left V 1 base short and J 1 base short, with 14 bases between. This CDR3 region has 16 residues. CDR3 loop: CASSLHRGGTQETQYF. As DNA, the CDR3 is TGCGCCAGCAGCTTGCACCGTGGGGGGACCCAAGAGACCCAGTACTTC.

J is TRBJ2-2 and V is TRBV5-5, with TRBD2 as a possible D gene (6 bases). The CDR3 loop spans 15 amino acids. Trimming removed 4 bases at V and 4 bases at J, with 14 bases between. Germline lookup yields CDR1 SGHKS and CDR2 YYEKEE (reference sequence). In DNA, the CDR3 is TGTGCCAGCAGCAAGGGACTGTCGGGCACCGGGGAGCTGTTTTTT. Translation gives CASSKGLSGTGELFF.

The CDR3 region has the DNA TGTGCCAGCAGCTTAGCGCCAGGACAGGGCTATCAGCCCCAGCATTTT. Its translation is CASSLAPGQGYQPQHF. The rearrangement joins TRBV7-9 to TRBJ1-5; 8 bases map to TRBD1. J gave up 5 bases and V 0 bases, and 6 bases lay outside the gene matches. Per germline, CDR1 SEHNR and CDR2 FQNEAQ (reference sequence). The CDR3 contains 16 residues.

In nucleotides, the CDR3 is TGTGCCAGCAGTAGGACAGGGTTGAAGGCCTACGAGCAGTACTTC. Its translation is CASSRTGLKAYEQYF. The gene calls are TRBV6-4 and TRBJ2-7, with 8 bases that match TRBD1. Germline CDR1 is MRHNA and CDR2 is SNTAGT. V lost 5 bases to trimming and J lost 2 bases; unmatched junction nucleotides: 8. The CDR3 length is 15 residues.

The chain recombines TRBV2 with TRBJ2-7; weak D call: TRBD1 (6 bases). CDR1 and CDR2 from the germline V gene are SNHLY and FYNNEI. CDR3 size: 15 residues. V lost 4 bases, J lost 1 base, and 14 bases lay in between. The CDR3 coding sequence is TGTGCCAGCAGTGCCGGGACAACATATTCCTACGAGCAGTACTTC. Translation gives CASSAGTTYSYEQYF.

The J gene is TRBJ1-2, the V gene TRBV4-2; D possibly corresponds to TRBD1 (6 bases). Trimming cost V 4 bases and J 1 base, with 13 bases left between them. The length of the CDR3 is 15 residues. Germline V gene lookup returns CDR1 LGHNA and CDR2 YNFKEQ. The CDR3 coding sequence is TGTGCCAGCAGCCGGGAAGGACAGATTAACTATGGCTACACCTTC. This codes for CASSREGQINYGYTF.

The CDR3 sequence: CASTVGSGTSRTGELFF. CDR3 nucleotide sequence: TGTGCCAGCACCGTAGGGTCGGGGACCTCTAGGACCGGGGAGCTGTTTTTT. The chain is built from TRBV7-9 and TRBJ2-2; D possibly matches TRBD1 or TRBD2 (5 bases each). V gave up 7 bases and J gave up 5 bases, with 23 bases separating them. CDR3 size: 17 residues. CDR1 is SEHNR, CDR2 FQNEAQ, per germline (reference sequence).